The rows below give T cell receptor beta chains drawn from one sample of a study of patients and donors after allogeneic stem cell transplantation. MiXCR was run by TCRdb on the RT-PCR reads, yielding one entry per CDR3 protein. The sample shows some 11,000 distinct CDR3 sequences, almost 25% of them seen only once. Sequencing was performed on blood, either unsorted or a sorted T cell fraction (not recorded which). The receptor source for this set is a human donor who was either an allogeneic HSCT recipient or a stem cell or donor lymphocyte infusion donor (not recorded which). It is not recorded whose cells these are; they may come from a transplant donor. The CDR3 runs from the conserved cysteine through the conserved F or W. D genes are given only for firm matches. Expanded clones are given a class, and other clones once, few, many or no size at all.

d_gene	v_gene	abundance	j_gene	CDR3aa	CDR3nt
.	TRBV12-3/TRBV12-4	.	TRBJ1-1	CASSLQGEDTEAFF	TGTGCCAGCAGTTTACAGGGAGAGGACACTGAAGCTTTCTTT
.	TRBV15	.	TRBJ1-2	CATRTGQPPYGYTF	TGTGCCACCAGGACAGGACAACCGCCCTATGGCTACACCTTC
.	TRBV28	.	TRBJ2-7	CASSFGGRGYEQYF	TGTGCCAGCAGTTTTGGGGGGAGGGGGTACGAGCAGTACTTC
.	TRBV12-3/TRBV12-4	.	TRBJ2-2	CASSRSSAGELFF	TGTGCCAGCAGCCGCTCCTCCGCCGGGGAGCTGTTTTTT
TRBD1	TRBV29-1	.	TRBJ2-1	CSVAGGQLRNEQFF	TGCAGCGTTGCAGGGGGACAGCTAAGGAATGAGCAGTTCTTC
.	TRBV7-2	.	TRBJ1-2	CASSLGATYGYTF	TGTGCCAGCAGCTTAGGAGCAACCTATGGCTACACCTTC
.	TRBV7-8	few	TRBJ1-4	CASSSRDPAREKLFF	TGTGCCAGCAGCTCGAGGGACCCCGCGAGGGAAAAACTGTTTTTT
TRBD2	TRBV4-2	.	TRBJ2-2	CASSQVIPGLAGSGELFF	TGTGCCAGCAGCCAAGTTATCCCGGGACTAGCGGGTTCCGGGGAGCTGTTTTTT
TRBD1	TRBV24-1	.	TRBJ1-3	CATSAPDRTVSGNTIYF	TGTGCCACCAGTGCTCCGGACAGGACTGTCTCTGGAAACACCATATATTTT
.	TRBV9	once	TRBJ1-1	CASSRQEAEAFF	TGTGCCAGCAGCCGACAGGAAGCTGAAGCTTTCTTT
.	TRBV18	medium-sized	TRBJ1-6	CASSTGNSPLHF	TGTGCCAGCTCAACGGGGAATTCACCCCTCCACTTT
TRBD2	TRBV6-5	.	TRBJ2-7	CASSYSTSGMTYEQYF	TGTGCCAGCAGTTACTCCACTAGCGGGATGACTTACGAGCAGTACTTC
.	TRBV28	.	TRBJ1-1	CASSSFRLGLDTEAFF	TGTGCCAGCAGTTCTTTTAGGTTAGGGTTAGACACTGAAGCTTTCTTT
.	TRBV5-1	many	TRBJ1-2	CASSLDSPNYGYTF	TGCGCCAGCAGCTTGGATTCACCTAACTATGGCTACACCTTC
TRBD2	TRBV6-5	medium-sized	TRBJ2-7	CASRQGLAGVYEQYF	TGTGCCAGCAGACAAGGACTAGCGGGAGTGTACGAGCAGTACTTC
.	TRBV28	few	TRBJ1-3	CASSSWTAGGNTIYF	TGTGCCAGCAGTTCATGGACAGCGGGGGGAAACACCATATATTTT
.	TRBV5-6	few	TRBJ1-1	CASSPMHMNTEAFF	TGTGCCAGCAGCCCGATGCACATGAACACTGAAGCTTTCTTT
TRBD1	TRBV10-3	few	TRBJ2-7	CAISGTGGSYEQYF	TGTGCCATCAGCGGGACAGGGGGCTCCTACGAGCAGTACTTC
TRBD1	TRBV12-3/TRBV12-4	.	TRBJ2-3	CASSPSGGESTDTQYF	TGTGCCAGCAGCCCTTCAGGGGGAGAAAGCACAGATACGCAGTATTTT
.	TRBV7-6	.	TRBJ2-1	CASSFGVSSYNEQFF	TGTGCCAGCAGCTTTGGGGTAAGCTCCTACAATGAGCAGTTCTTC
TRBD1	TRBV24-1	few	TRBJ1-5	CATSDPGQGTISNQPQHF	TGTGCCACCAGTGATCCGGGACAGGGGACTATCAGCAATCAGCCCCAGCATTTT
.	TRBV28	many	TRBJ1-2	CASSFLGLYGYTF	TGTGCCAGCAGTTTCCTGGGACTGTATGGCTACACCTTC
.	TRBV28	few	TRBJ1-4	CASSSPYRQRDNEKLFF	TGTGCCAGCAGTTCCCCCTATAGACAGCGAGATAATGAAAAACTGTTTTTT
.	TRBV12-3/TRBV12-4	.	TRBJ1-2	CASSLRGYGYTF	TGTGCCAGCAGTTTACGGGGCTATGGCTACACCTTC
.	TRBV4-3	.	TRBJ2-1	CASSQGMRLDEQFF	TGCGCCAGCAGCCAAGGGATGCGGCTGGATGAGCAGTTCTTC
TRBD2	TRBV4-3	.	TRBJ2-7	CASGQYSGRVSYEQYF	TGCGCCAGCGGCCAGTATAGCGGGAGGGTCTCCTACGAGCAGTACTTC
.	TRBV2	few	TRBJ1-2	CASIGTIRYGYTF	TGTGCCAGCATAGGGACCATCCGCTATGGCTACACCTTC
.	TRBV12-3/TRBV12-4	.	TRBJ2-3	CASSSWDTQYF	TGTGCCAGCAGTTCCTGGGATACGCAGTATTTT
.	TRBV6-5	.	TRBJ2-1	CASSAAVYNEQFF	TGTGCCAGCTCTGCGGCAGTATACAATGAGCAGTTCTTC
.	TRBV30	.	TRBJ1-5	CAWSVRGNQPQHF	TGTGCCTGGAGTGTAAGGGGCAATCAGCCCCAGCATTTT
.	TRBV7-7	many	TRBJ1-4	CASSASYAEKLFF	TGTGCCAGCAGCGCTTCCTACGCTGAAAAACTGTTTTTT
TRBD2	TRBV5-1	few	TRBJ2-1	CASSLTVAGPNEQFF	TGCGCCAGCAGCTTGACGGTAGCGGGCCCTAATGAGCAGTTCTTC
.	TRBV7-7	few	TRBJ2-6	CASSPASSGANVLTF	TGTGCCAGCAGTCCTGCTAGCTCTGGGGCCAACGTCCTGACTTTC
.	TRBV7-2	many	TRBJ1-1	CASSFLMNTEAFF	TGTGCCAGCAGCTTCCTGATGAACACTGAAGCTTTCTTT
TRBD2	TRBV9	.	TRBJ2-1	CASSFSSGSYNEQFF	TGTGCCAGCAGCTTCTCTAGCGGGTCCTACAATGAGCAGTTCTTC
.	TRBV29-1	medium-sized	TRBJ1-2	CSASDSYYGYTF	TGCAGCGCCTCGGACAGCTACTATGGCTACACCTTC
TRBD2	TRBV4-3	.	TRBJ2-1	CASSQFSLAGGRNEQFF	TGCGCCAGCAGCCAATTTTCGCTAGCGGGAGGGCGCAATGAGCAGTTCTTC
.	TRBV7-2	many	TRBJ1-1	CASSLVGGFTEAFF	TGTGCCAGCAGCTTAGTCGGGGGATTCACTGAAGCTTTCTTT
TRBD1	TRBV9	.	TRBJ2-1	CASSTSGTGGFNEQFF	TGTGCCAGCAGCACTTCCGGGACAGGGGGCTTCAATGAGCAGTTCTTC
.	TRBV9	few	TRBJ1-3	CASSVAPVISGNTIYF	TGTGCCAGCAGCGTAGCCCCGGTTATCTCTGGAAACACCATATATTTT
.	TRBV28	few	TRBJ1-1	CASSWGVTEAFF	TGTGCCAGCTCCTGGGGGGTAACTGAAGCTTTCTTT
TRBD1	TRBV5-1	few	TRBJ1-2	CASSLTGESYGYTF	TGCGCCAGCAGCTTAACAGGGGAAAGCTATGGCTACACCTTC
TRBD1	TRBV6-5	many	TRBJ1-2	CASGLGGRPGYTF	TGTGCCAGCGGCCTAGGGGGCAGACCGGGCTACACCTTC
.	TRBV7-3	few	TRBJ1-1	CASSNVAGATEAFF	TGTGCCAGCAGTAACGTCGCCGGGGCCACTGAAGCTTTCTTT
.	TRBV28	many	TRBJ1-4	CASSRPYEKLFF	TGTGCCAGCAGCCGTCCCTATGAAAAACTGTTTTTT
TRBD2	TRBV7-3	.	TRBJ2-3	CASSLYGGSTDTQYF	TGTGCCAGCAGCTTATACGGCGGGAGTACAGATACGCAGTATTTT
TRBD2	TRBV20-1	.	TRBJ2-1	CSASPQGGSSYNEQFF	TGCAGTGCTAGTCCTCAAGGCGGGAGCTCCTACAATGAGCAGTTCTTC
TRBD1	TRBV6-2/TRBV6-3	.	TRBJ2-7	CASSPGTGVEQYF	TGTGCCAGCAGCCCCGGGACAGGGGTCGAGCAGTACTTC